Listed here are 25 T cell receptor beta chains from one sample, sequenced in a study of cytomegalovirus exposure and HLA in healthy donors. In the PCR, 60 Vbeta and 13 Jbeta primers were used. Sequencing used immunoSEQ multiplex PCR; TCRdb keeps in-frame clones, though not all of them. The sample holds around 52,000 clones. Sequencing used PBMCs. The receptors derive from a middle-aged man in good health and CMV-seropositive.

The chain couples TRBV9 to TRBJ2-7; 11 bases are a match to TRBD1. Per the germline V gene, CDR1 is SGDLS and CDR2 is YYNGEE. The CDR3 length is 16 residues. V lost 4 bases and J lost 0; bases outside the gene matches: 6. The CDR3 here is CASSYGTGGASYEQYF. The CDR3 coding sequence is TGTGCCAGCAGCTATGGGACAGGGGGGGCCTCCTACGAGCAGTACTTC.

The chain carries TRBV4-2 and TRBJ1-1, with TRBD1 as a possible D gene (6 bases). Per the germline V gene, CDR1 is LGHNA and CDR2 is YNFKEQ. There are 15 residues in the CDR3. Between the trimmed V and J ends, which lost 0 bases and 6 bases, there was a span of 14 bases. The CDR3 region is CASSQDSGGAAEAFF. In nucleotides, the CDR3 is TGTGCCAGCAGCCAAGACTCGGGGGGGGCGGCTGAAGCTTTCTTT.

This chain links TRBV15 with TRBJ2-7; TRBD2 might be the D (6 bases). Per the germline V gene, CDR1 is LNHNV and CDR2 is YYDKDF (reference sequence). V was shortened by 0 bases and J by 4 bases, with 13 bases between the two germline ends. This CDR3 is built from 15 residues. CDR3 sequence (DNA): TGTGCCACCAGCAGAGACGGCAGCGGGCAGTACGAGCAGTACTTC. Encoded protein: CATSRDGSGQYEQYF.

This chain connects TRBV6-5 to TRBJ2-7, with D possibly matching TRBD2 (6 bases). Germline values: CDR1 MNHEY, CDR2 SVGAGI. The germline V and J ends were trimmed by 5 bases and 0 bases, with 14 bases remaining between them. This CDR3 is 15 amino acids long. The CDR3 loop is CASSPRERASYEQYF. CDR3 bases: TGTGCCAGCAGTCCCCGGGAGCGCGCCTCCTACGAGCAGTACTTC.

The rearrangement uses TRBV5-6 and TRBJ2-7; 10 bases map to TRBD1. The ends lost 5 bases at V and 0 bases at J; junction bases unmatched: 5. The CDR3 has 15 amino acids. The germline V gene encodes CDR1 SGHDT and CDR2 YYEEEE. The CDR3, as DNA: TGTGCCAGCAGTCGGGACAGGGGTTACTCCTACGAGCAGTACTTC. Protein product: CASSRDRGYSYEQYF.

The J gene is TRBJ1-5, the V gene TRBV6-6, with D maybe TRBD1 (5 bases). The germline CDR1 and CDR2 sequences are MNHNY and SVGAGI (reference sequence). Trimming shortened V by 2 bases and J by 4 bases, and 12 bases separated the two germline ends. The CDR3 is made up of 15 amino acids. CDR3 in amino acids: CASSYQTGGNQPQHF. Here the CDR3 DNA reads TGTGCCAGCAGTTACCAAACAGGTGGGAATCAGCCCCAGCATTTT.

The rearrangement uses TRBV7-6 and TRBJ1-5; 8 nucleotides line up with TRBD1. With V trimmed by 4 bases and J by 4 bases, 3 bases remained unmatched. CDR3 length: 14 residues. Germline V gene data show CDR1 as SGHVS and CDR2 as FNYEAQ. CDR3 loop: CASSSQGGNQPQHF. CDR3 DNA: TGTGCCAGCAGCTCACAGGGGGGTAATCAGCCCCAGCATTTT.

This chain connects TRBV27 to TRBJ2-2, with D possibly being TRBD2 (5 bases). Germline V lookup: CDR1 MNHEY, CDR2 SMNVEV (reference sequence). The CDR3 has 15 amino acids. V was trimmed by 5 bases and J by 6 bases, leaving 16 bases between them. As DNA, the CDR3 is TGTGCCAGCAGTCCGGGGATTTCCGGAGCCGGGGAGCTGTTTTTT. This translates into CASSPGISGAGELFF.

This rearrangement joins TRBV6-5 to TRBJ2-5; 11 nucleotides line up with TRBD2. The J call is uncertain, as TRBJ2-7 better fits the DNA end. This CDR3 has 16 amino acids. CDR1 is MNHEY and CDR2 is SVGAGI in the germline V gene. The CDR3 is CASSYSKTSGSYEQYF. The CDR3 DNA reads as TGTGCCAGCAGTTACTCGAAAACTAGCGGGAGTTACGAGCAGTACTTC.

This CDR3 reads CASSATGTSSYNEQFF. The DNA for the CDR3 is TGTGCCAGCAGCGCCACCGGGACTAGCAGTTACAATGAGCAGTTCTTC. The gene calls are TRBV9 and TRBJ2-1; TRBD2 matches 9 bases. V lost 3 bases, J lost 4 bases, and 8 bases stayed unmatched. This CDR3 region has 16 residues. CDR1 and CDR2 from the germline V gene are SGDLS and YYNGEE.

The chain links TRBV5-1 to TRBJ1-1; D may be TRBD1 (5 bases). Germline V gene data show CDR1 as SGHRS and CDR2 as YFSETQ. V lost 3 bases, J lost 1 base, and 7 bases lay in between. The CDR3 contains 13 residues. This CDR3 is CASSSGQNTEAFF. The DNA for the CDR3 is TGCGCCAGCAGCTCCGGACAGAACACTGAAGCTTTCTTT.

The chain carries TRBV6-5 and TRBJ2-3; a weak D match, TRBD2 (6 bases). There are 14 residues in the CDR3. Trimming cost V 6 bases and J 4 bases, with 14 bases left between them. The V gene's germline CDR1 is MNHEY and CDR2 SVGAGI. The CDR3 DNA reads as TGTGCCAGCAGCCGCCCGGGACTTTCAGATACGCAGTATTTT. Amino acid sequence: CASSRPGLSDTQYF.

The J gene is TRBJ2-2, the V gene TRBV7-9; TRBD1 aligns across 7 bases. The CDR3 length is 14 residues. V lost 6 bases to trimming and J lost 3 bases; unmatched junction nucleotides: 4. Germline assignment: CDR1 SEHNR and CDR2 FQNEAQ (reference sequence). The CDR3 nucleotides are TGTGCCAGCAGTGAACAGGGGCACACCGGGGAGCTGTTTTTT. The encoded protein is CASSEQGHTGELFF. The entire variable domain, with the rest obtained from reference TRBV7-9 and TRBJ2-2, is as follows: DTGVSQNPRHKITKRGQNVTFRCDPISEHNRLYWYRQTLGQGPEFLTYFQNEAQLEKSRLLSDRFSAERPKGSFSTLEIQRTEQGDSAMYLCASSEQGHTGELFFGEGSRLTVL.

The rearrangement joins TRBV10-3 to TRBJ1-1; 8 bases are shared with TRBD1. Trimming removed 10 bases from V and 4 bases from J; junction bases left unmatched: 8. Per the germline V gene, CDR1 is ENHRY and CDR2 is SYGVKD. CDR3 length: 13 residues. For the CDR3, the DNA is TGTGCCACTAGACAGGGGTTGGGCACTGAAGCTTTCTTT. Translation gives CATRQGLGTEAFF.

The CDR3 bases are TGTGCCAGCAGTGAGACAGGGGGGACCTACGAGCAGTACTTC. It translates to CASSETGGTYEQYF. V and J are TRBV6-5 and TRBJ2-5; 9 nucleotides agree with TRBD1. The end of the DNA fits TRBJ2-7 better, so the J call may be wrong. The CDR3 totals 14 residues. Germline-derived CDR1 and CDR2 are MNHEY and SVGAGI.

The CDR3 spells CASSPLGGPADEQYF. Written as DNA, the CDR3 is TGTGCCAGCAGCCCCTTAGGGGGCCCGGCCGACGAGCAGTACTTC. The rearrangement uses TRBV6-6 and TRBJ2-7, with 7 bases that match TRBD1. CDR1 MNHNY and CDR2 SVGAGI come from the germline V gene (reference sequence). Trimming took 6 bases from V and 5 from J; bases not matched to a gene: 13. The CDR3 totals 15 residues.

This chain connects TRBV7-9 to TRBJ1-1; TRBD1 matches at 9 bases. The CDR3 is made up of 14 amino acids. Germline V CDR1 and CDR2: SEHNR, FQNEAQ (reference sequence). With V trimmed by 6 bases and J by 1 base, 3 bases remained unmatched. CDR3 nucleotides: TGTGCCAGCAGACGGGACAGGGAGAACACTGAAGCTTTCTTT. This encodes CASRRDRENTEAFF.

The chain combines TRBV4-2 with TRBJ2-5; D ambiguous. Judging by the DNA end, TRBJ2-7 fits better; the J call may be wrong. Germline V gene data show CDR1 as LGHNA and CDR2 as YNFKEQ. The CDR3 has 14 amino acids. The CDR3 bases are TGTGCCAGCAGCCAAGATGTGGTAGCCTACGAGCAGTACTTC. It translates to CASSQDVVAYEQYF.

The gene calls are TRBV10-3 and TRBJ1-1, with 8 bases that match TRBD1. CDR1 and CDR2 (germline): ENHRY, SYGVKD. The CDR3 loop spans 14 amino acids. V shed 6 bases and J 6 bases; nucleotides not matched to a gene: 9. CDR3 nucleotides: TGTGCCATCAGGACTGAGACAGGGGTCCCTGAAGCTTTCTTT. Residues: CAIRTETGVPEAFF.

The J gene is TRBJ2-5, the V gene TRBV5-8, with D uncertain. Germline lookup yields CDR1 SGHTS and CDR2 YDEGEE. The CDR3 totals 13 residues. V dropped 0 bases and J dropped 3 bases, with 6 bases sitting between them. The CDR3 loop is CASSLVTEETQYF. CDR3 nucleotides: TGTGCCAGCAGCTTGGTAACTGAAGAGACCCAGTACTTC.

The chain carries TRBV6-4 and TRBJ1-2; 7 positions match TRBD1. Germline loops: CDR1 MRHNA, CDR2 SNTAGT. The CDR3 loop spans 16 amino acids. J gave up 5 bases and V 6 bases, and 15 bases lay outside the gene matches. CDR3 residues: CASSLLPNDRVYGYTF. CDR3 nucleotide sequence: TGTGCCAGCAGCCTCCTCCCGAACGACAGGGTATATGGCTACACCTTC.

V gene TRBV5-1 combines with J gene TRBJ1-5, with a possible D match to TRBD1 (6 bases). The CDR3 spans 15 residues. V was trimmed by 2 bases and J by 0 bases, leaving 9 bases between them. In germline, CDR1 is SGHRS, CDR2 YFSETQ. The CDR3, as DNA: TGCGCCAGCAGCTTAGGACAGAGTAGCAATCAGCCCCAGCATTTT. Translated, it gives CASSLGQSSNQPQHF.

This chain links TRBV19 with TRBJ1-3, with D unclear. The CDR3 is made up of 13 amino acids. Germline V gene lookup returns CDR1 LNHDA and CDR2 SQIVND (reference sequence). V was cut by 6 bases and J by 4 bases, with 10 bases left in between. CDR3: CASSPVTGNTIYF. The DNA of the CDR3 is TGTGCCAGTAGCCCGGTCACCGGAAACACCATATATTTT.

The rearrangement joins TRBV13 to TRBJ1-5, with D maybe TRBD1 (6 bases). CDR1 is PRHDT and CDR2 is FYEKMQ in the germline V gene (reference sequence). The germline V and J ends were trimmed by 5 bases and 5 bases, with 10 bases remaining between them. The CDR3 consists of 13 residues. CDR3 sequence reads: CASSQGIYQPQHF. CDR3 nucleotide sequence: TGTGCCAGCAGCCAGGGGATTTATCAGCCCCAGCATTTT.

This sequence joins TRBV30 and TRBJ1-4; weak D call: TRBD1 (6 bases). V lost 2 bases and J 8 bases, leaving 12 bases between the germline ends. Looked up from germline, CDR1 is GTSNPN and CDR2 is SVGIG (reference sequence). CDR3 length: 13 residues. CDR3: CAWSTGSVEKLFF. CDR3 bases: TGTGCCTGGAGTACAGGGTCTGTAGAAAAACTGTTTTTT.